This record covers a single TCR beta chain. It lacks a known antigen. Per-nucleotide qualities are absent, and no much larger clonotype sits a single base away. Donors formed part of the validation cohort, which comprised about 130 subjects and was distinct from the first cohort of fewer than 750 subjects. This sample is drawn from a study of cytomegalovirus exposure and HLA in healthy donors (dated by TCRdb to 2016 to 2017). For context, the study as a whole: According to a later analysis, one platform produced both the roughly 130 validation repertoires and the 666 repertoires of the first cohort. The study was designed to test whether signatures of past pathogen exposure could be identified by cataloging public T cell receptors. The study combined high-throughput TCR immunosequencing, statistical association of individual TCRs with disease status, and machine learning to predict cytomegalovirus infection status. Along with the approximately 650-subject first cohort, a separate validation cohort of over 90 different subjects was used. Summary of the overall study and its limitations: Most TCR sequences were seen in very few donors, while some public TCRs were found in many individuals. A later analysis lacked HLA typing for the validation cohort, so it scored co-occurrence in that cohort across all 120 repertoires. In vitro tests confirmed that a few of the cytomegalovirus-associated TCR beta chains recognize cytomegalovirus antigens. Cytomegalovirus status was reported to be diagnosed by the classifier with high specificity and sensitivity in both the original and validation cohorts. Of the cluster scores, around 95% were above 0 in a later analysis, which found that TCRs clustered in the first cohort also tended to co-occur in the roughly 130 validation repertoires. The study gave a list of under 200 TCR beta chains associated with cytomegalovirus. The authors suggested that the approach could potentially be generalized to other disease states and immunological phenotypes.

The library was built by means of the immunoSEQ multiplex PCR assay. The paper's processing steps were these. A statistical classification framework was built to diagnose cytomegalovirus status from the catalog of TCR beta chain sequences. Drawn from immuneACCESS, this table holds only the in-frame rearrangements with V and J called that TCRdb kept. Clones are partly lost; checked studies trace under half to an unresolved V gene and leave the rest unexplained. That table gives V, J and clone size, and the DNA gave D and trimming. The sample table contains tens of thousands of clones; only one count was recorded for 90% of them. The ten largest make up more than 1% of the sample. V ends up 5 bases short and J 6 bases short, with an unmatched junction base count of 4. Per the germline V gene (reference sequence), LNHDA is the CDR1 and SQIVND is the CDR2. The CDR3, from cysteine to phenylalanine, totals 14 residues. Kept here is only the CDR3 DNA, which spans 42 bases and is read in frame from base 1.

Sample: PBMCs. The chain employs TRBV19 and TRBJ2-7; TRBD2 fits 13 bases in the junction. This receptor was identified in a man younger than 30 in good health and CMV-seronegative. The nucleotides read TGTGCCAGTAGTTCCGGACTAGCGGGAGTCGAGCAGTACTTC. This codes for CASSSGLAGVEQYF.